These 23 T cell receptor beta chains originate from one sample sequenced in a study of blood T cell repertoires in COVID-19. The table came from immunoSEQ multiplex PCR; TCRdb's copy has only in-frame clones and leaves some out. The sample has some 21,000 clones, 90% to 95% seen once; the top ten hold roughly 4.3%. The sample was peripheral blood. Receptors originate from a woman aged 50 to 65 with active COVID-19.

The V and J genes are TRBV7-9 and TRBJ2-1; TRBD2 matches 8 bases. There are 16 residues in the CDR3. The germline V gene encodes CDR1 SEHNR and CDR2 FQNEAQ (reference sequence). V lost 2 bases to trimming and J lost 5 bases; unmatched junction nucleotides: 8. The CDR3 sequence: CASSLSGTRSHNEQFF. CDR3 nucleotides: TGTGCCAGCAGCTTATCCGGGACTAGGTCGCACAATGAGCAGTTCTTC.

The chain couples TRBV4-2 to TRBJ1-4; D is ambiguous. Per the germline V gene, CDR1 is LGHNA and CDR2 is YNFKEQ. The ends were cut back, 4 bases at V and 3 bases at J, with 12 bases in the middle. The CDR3 is 15 residues long. The CDR3: CASSPMGGSNEKLFF. CDR3 nucleotides: TGTGCCAGCAGCCCTATGGGAGGTTCTAATGAAAAACTGTTTTTT.

This chain joins TRBV24-1 and TRBJ2-3; 9 nucleotides line up with TRBD1. V lost 5 bases, J lost 5 bases, and 4 bases stayed unmatched. The CDR3 is 14 residues long. CDR1 and CDR2 (germline): KGHDR, SFDVKD. DNA for the CDR3: TGTGCCACCAGTGGTACAGGGGGCATAGATACGCAGTATTTT. Protein sequence: CATSGTGGIDTQYF.

V and J are TRBV5-1 and TRBJ1-1; no definite D call. Germline-derived CDR1 and CDR2 are SGHRS and YFSETQ. Trimming shortened V by 0 bases and J by 3 bases, and 9 bases separated the two germline ends. The CDR3 totals 14 residues. The CDR3 bases are TGCGCCAGCAGCTTGGCCTCATCGGACACTGAAGCTTTCTTT. This encodes CASSLASSDTEAFF. The whole variable domain, filled in from reference TRBV5-1 and TRBJ1-1, reads KAGVTQTPRYLIKTRGQQVTLSCSPISGHRSVSWYQQTPGQGLQFLFEYFSETQRNKGNFPGRFSGRQFSNSRSEMNVSTLELGDSALYLCASSLASSDTEAFFGQGTRLTVV.

The chain combines TRBV24-1 with TRBJ2-5, with 8 positions matching TRBD2. Trimming removed 2 bases from V and 5 bases from J; junction bases left unmatched: 9. There are 16 residues in the CDR3. Germline lookup yields CDR1 KGHDR and CDR2 SFDVKD. The CDR3 sequence is CATSDSSGSSYETQYF. The DNA of the CDR3 is TGTGCCACCAGTGATTCAAGCGGGAGTAGTTACGAGACCCAGTACTTC.

This rearrangement joins TRBV5-1 to TRBJ1-5, with D possibly matching TRBD1 (5 bases). V dropped 4 bases and J dropped 7 bases, with 12 bases sitting between them. Germline loops: CDR1 SGHRS, CDR2 YFSETQ. The CDR3 totals 13 residues. This CDR3 is CASSPQGGQPQHF. The CDR3 DNA is TGCGCCAGCAGCCCCCAGGGTGGGCAGCCCCAGCATTTT.

This chain connects TRBV29-1 to TRBJ1-1, with TRBD1 identical over 7 bases. CDR1 is SQVTM and CDR2 is ANQGSEA in the germline V gene. With 7 bases clipped from V and 0 bases from J, the junction kept 2 bases outside the gene matches. This CDR3 spans 12 amino acids. The CDR3 region is CSGDRLNTEAFF. The CDR3 coding sequence is TGCAGCGGGGACAGATTGAACACTGAAGCTTTCTTT. The full variable domain, completed using reference TRBV29-1 and TRBJ1-1, is SAVISQKPSRDICQRGTSLTIQCQVDSQVTMMFWYRQQPGQSLTLIATANQGSEATYESGFVIDKFPISRPNLTFSTLTVSNMSPEDSSIYLCSGDRLNTEAFFGQGTRLTVV.

The genes are TRBV11-2 and TRBJ2-1; 7 bases fit TRBD2. With V trimmed by 2 bases and J by 4 bases, 11 bases remained unmatched. Germline V CDR1 and CDR2: SGHAT, FQNNGV. The CDR3 extends over 17 amino acids. The CDR3 DNA is TGTGCCAGCAGCTTAACGGGAGGAGCGGGCCAATACAATGAGCAGTTCTTC. This encodes CASSLTGGAGQYNEQFF.

The rearrangement joins TRBV7-2 to TRBJ2-5; 8 bases match TRBD2. The germline V gene has CDR1 SGHTA and CDR2 FQGNSA. The CDR3 has 14 residues. J lost 10 bases, V lost 2 bases, and 9 bases had no gene match. Here the CDR3 reads CASSLSASGLGQYF. The CDR3 region has the DNA TGTGCCAGCAGCTTAAGCGCTAGCGGGCTTGGCCAGTACTTC.

J is TRBJ1-5 and V is TRBV27; possible D gene TRBD1, 6 bases. V lost 1 base and J 3 bases, leaving 10 bases between the germline ends. CDR3 length equals 15 residues. From germline, CDR1 is MNHEY and CDR2 SMNVEV (reference sequence). CDR3 nucleotides: TGTGCCAGCAGTTTATTTGGACAGCTCAATCAGCCCCAGCATTTT. The encoded protein is CASSLFGQLNQPQHF.

The chain employs TRBV28 and TRBJ1-5; D not certain. The CDR3 loop spans 14 amino acids. Germline V gene sequence: CDR1 MDHEN, CDR2 SYDVKM. V lost 5 bases and J lost 1, with 9 bases in between. The CDR3 region is CASSAPQSNQPQHF. Written as DNA, the CDR3 is TGTGCCAGCAGTGCACCCCAGAGCAATCAGCCCCAGCATTTT.

The chain has TRBV7-3 and TRBJ1-1; D gene ambiguous. V was cut by 4 bases and J by 4 bases, with 10 bases left in between. Germline CDR1 SGHTA, CDR2 FQGTGA. This CDR3 comprises 13 residues. In nucleotides, the CDR3 is TGTGCCAGCAGCTCCCGACGGGGCACTGAAGCTTTCTTT. Protein product: CASSSRRGTEAFF.

CDR3 sequence (DNA): TGTGCCAGCAGCCCTAATCTGGGGCAGTTTAATTCACCCCTCCACTTT. This gives the protein CASSPNLGQFNSPLHF. The chain combines TRBV9 with TRBJ1-6; TRBD1 is a possible D gene (5 bases). The CDR3 spans 16 residues. CDR1 is SGDLS and CDR2 is YYNGEE in the germline V gene. With 4 bases removed from V and 6 bases from J, the gap between germline ends came to 17 bases. Using reference TRBV9 and TRBJ1-6 for the parts outside the CDR3, the full variable domain is DSGVTQTPKHLITATGQRVTLRCSPRSGDLSVYWYQQSLDQGLQFLIQYYNGEERAKGNILERFSAQQFPDLHSELNLSSLELGDSALYFCASSPNLGQFNSPLHFGNGTRLTVT.

This rearrangement joins TRBV5-5 to TRBJ1-1; 9 nucleotides agree with TRBD1. V was clipped by 4 bases and J by 8 bases; unmatched bases: 12. This CDR3 is 15 amino acids long. CDR1 SGHKS and CDR2 YYEKEE come from the germline V gene (reference sequence). CDR3: CASSRRDRESTEAFF. The CDR3 bases are TGTGCCAGCAGCCGGAGGGACAGGGAATCCACAGAAGCTTTCTTT.

This chain uses TRBV7-9 with TRBJ1-1; TRBD1 matches at 9 bases. Germline assignment: CDR1 SEHNR and CDR2 FQNEAQ (reference sequence). This CDR3 is built from 14 residues. V was clipped by 4 bases and J by 5 bases; unmatched bases: 5. CDR3 DNA: TGTGCCAGCAGCTCTGGACAGGGGCGTACTGAAGCTTTCTTT. Protein sequence: CASSSGQGRTEAFF.

The chain uses TRBV6-5 and TRBJ1-5; TRBD1 aligns across 9 bases. Germline CDR1 is MNHEY and CDR2 is SVGAGI. V shed 6 bases and J 6 bases; nucleotides not matched to a gene: 9. The CDR3 contains 15 residues. CDR3 region: CASSRGQGRGQPQHF. CDR3 coding DNA: TGTGCCAGCAGCCGCGGACAGGGGAGAGGTCAGCCCCAGCATTTT.

This chain's CDR3 is CASRGSGANVLTF. The DNA for the CDR3 is TGTGCCAGCAGAGGTAGCGGGGCCAACGTCCTGACTTTC. The chain couples TRBV7-9 to TRBJ2-6; D gene ambiguous. Trimming removed 6 bases at V and 4 bases at J, with 7 bases between. The CDR3 consists of 13 residues. The germline gives CDR1 SEHNR, CDR2 FQNEAQ (reference sequence).

The rearrangement links TRBV5-8 to TRBJ2-1, with no clear D. Germline CDR1 SGHTS, CDR2 YDEGEE. Trimming cost V 7 bases and J 2 bases, with 13 bases left between them. The CDR3 extends over 14 amino acids. This chain's CDR3 is CASLTVRAYNEQFF. The CDR3 coding sequence is TGTGCCAGCCTTACCGTCCGGGCCTACAATGAGCAGTTCTTC.

The chain joins TRBV7-6 to TRBJ2-7, with a weak D call TRBD1 (6 bases). V shed 5 bases and J shed 0 bases, with 14 bases lying between them. Germline V gene data show CDR1 as SGHVS and CDR2 as FNYEAQ. This CDR3 spans 15 amino acids. The DNA of the CDR3 is TGTGCCAGCAGCGCCGGACAGAGACTCTCCTACGAGCAGTACTTC. This sequence encodes CASSAGQRLSYEQYF.

The gene calls are TRBV27 and TRBJ2-7, with 11 bases matching TRBD2. The V segment lost 3 bases and the J segment 6 bases; nucleotides outside the gene matches: 7. Germline values: CDR1 MNHEY, CDR2 SMNVEV (reference sequence). The CDR3 spans 15 residues. The CDR3 nucleotides are TGTGCCAGCAGTTTGCTGACTAGCGGGATTGCCGAGCAGTACTTC. It codes for CASSLLTSGIAEQYF.

V usage is TRBV29-1 and J usage is TRBJ2-2; D gene ambiguous. This CDR3 region has 14 residues. Germline CDR1 SQVTM, CDR2 ANQGSEA. V was trimmed by 1 base and J by 1 base, leaving 7 bases between them. The CDR3 protein is CSVEVGWNTGELFF. CDR3 bases: TGCAGCGTTGAAGTCGGGTGGAACACCGGGGAGCTGTTTTTT.

This sequence joins TRBV9 and TRBJ2-2; no clear D. V lost 2 bases to trimming and J lost 4 bases, with 15 bases between them. The CDR3 is made up of 16 amino acids. Germline CDR1 SGDLS, CDR2 YYNGEE. The CDR3 here is CASSVALNYGTGELFF. In nucleotides, the CDR3 is TGTGCCAGCAGCGTTGCCCTCAACTACGGCACCGGGGAGCTGTTTTTT.

The chain couples TRBV5-1 to TRBJ1-2; possible D gene TRBD1, 6 bases. Germline CDR1 is SGHRS and CDR2 is YFSETQ. This CDR3 is built from 14 residues. Trimming took 6 bases from V and 6 from J, leaving 18 bases between them. The chain's CDR3 is CASMGDTFGHGYTF. The DNA of the CDR3 is TGCGCCAGCATGGGGGACACTTTCGGGCATGGCTACACCTTC.